The source of this T cell receptor beta chain is a study of cytomegalovirus exposure and HLA in healthy donors. The V and J ends lost 0 bases and 8 bases respectively, with 14 bases between them. The CDR3 runs to 15 residues. Germline CDR1 SGHNT, CDR2 YYREEE (reference sequence). With respect to this clone: The target antigen is unknown.

Primers: 60 Vbeta forward and 13 Jbeta reverse. Assay: immunoSEQ multiplex PCR; the TCRdb copy retains only in-frame clones and omits some. The sample includes about 140,000 clones, 65% to 70% of them seen just once. Study-wide findings and caveats: Under in vitro conditions, a few CMV-associated chains were confirmed as specific for CMV antigens. Per a later analysis, roughly 17,000 TCR beta sequences showed association with HLA alleles at 0.05 false discovery rate. A later analysis reportedly identified an Asian-associated ancestry cluster as carrying fewer N-insertions than the approximately 670-donor mean.

The chain is built from TRBV5-4 and TRBJ1-4; a weak D match, TRBD1 (6 bases). The TCR originated in a human donor in good health. Sequences were obtained from PBMCs. Here the CDR3 DNA reads TGTGCCAGCAGCTTGGATGGGGGGGCACGGGAAAAACTGTTTTTT. It codes for CASSLDGGAREKLFF.